This T cell receptor (beta chain) originates from a study of cytomegalovirus exposure and HLA in healthy donors. As for the study in general: Counted in an early data release were about 85 million unique TCRs from HLA-typed donors.

This clone has just a few counts. Its antigen is not identified. The CDR3 runs 17 residues. The germline CDR1 and CDR2 sequences are ENHRY and SYGVKD. After removal of 8 bases from V and 6 bases from J, the junction contained 16 bases not matched to a gene. Every donor was a healthy person donating bone marrow. Primers included in the PCR were 60 Vbeta and 13 Jbeta primers. The method was immunoSEQ multiplex PCR; TCRdb's version includes in-frame clones alone and lacks a portion of them. Of 110,000 or so clones in the sample, roughly 8.6% were seen once. Whole-study results and caveats: Exclusion as indistinguishable affected some V segments, including TRBV6-2 and TRBV6-3.

The gene calls are TRBV10-3 and TRBJ1-5; 10 bases line up with TRBD1. Input material: PBMCs. The receptor was derived from a woman between 35 and 50 years old in good health and CMV-seropositive. The CDR3 loop reads CAIANTKTGTGVQPQHF. In DNA, the CDR3 is TGTGCCATCGCAAACACCAAAACCGGGACAGGGGTTCAGCCCCAGCATTTT.